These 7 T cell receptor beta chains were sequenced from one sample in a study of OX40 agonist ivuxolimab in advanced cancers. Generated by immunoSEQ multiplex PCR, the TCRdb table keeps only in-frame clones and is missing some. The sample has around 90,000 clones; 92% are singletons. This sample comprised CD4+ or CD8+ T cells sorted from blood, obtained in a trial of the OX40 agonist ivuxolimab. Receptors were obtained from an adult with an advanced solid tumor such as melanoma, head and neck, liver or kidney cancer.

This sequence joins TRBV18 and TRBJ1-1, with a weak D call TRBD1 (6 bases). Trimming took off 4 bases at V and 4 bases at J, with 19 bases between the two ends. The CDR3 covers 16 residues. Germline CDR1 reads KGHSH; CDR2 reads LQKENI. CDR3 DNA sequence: TGTGCCAGCTCACGATATCCGGGACAAACGACCACTGAAGCTTTCTTT. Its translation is CASSRYPGQTTTEAFF.

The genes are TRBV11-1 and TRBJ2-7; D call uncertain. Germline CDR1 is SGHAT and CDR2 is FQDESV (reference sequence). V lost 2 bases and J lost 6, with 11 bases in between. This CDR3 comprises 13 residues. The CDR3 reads CASSLSSVGEQYF. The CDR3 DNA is TGTGCCAGCAGCTTAAGCAGCGTTGGCGAGCAGTACTTC.

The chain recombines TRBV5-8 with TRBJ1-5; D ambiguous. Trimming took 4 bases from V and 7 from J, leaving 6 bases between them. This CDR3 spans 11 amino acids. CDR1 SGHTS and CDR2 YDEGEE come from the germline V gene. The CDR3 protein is CASSEGQPQHF. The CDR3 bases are TGTGCCAGCAGCGAGGGACAGCCCCAGCATTTT.

The chain's CDR3 is CASSLGLAHSYEQYF. The CDR3 region has the DNA TGTGCCAGCAGCTTAGGACTAGCGCACTCCTACGAGCAGTACTTC. The genes are TRBV7-8 and TRBJ2-7, with 8 bases matching TRBD2. Per the germline V gene, CDR1 is SGHVS and CDR2 is FQNEAQ. The CDR3 has 15 residues. V shed 1 base and J 0 bases; nucleotides not matched to a gene: 2.

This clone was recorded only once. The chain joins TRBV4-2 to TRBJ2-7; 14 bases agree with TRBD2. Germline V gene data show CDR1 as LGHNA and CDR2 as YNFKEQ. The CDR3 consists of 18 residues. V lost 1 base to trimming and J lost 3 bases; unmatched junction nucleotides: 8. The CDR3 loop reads CASSQGLGLAGEGYEQYF. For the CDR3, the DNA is TGTGCCAGCAGCCAAGGGCTGGGACTAGCGGGAGAAGGCTACGAGCAGTACTTC.

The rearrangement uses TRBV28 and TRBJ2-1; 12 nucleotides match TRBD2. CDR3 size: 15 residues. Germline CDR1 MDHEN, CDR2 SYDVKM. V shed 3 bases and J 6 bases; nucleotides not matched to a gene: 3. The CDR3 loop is CASSFRLAGVNEQFF. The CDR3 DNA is TGTGCCAGCAGTTTCCGACTAGCGGGAGTCAATGAGCAGTTCTTC. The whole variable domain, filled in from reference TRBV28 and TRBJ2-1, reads DVKVTQSSRYLVKRTGEKVFLECVQDMDHENMFWYRQDPGLGLRLIYFSYDVKMKEKGDIPEGYSVSREKKERFSLILESASTNQTSMYLCASSFRLAGVNEQFFGPGTRLTVL.

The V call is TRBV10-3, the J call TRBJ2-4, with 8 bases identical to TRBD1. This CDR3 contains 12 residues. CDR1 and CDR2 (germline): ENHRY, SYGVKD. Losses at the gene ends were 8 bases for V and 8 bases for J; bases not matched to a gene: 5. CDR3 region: CAISGGRDIQYF. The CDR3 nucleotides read TGTGCCATCTCAGGGGGCCGGGACATTCAGTACTTC.